Below, 23 T cell receptor beta chains from the same sample are listed, as sequenced in a study of cytomegalovirus exposure and HLA in healthy donors. PCR primers comprised 60 Vbeta and 13 Jbeta primers. Repertoires were generated with immunoSEQ multiplex PCR, while TCRdb's copy carries only in-frame clones and drops some. The sample records approximately 59,000 clones, 60% to 70% being singletons. The specimen sequenced was PBMCs. The receptors come from a man in his forties in good health and CMV-seropositive.

The V gene is TRBV2, the J gene TRBJ1-5; no definite D call. Deletions cut 1 base from V and 0 bases from J, with 7 bases between. From germline, CDR1 is SNHLY and CDR2 FYNNEI. The CDR3 spans 15 residues. In DNA form, the CDR3 reads TGTGCCAGCAGTGAAGGGGAGCTTAGCAATCAGCCCCAGCATTTT. It yields the protein CASSEGELSNQPQHF.

The chain links TRBV6-1 to TRBJ1-5; possibly TRBD1 for D (5 bases). There are 14 residues in the CDR3. Germline lookup yields CDR1 MNHNS and CDR2 SASEGT. V lost 3 bases, J lost 9 bases, and 15 bases lay in between. CDR3 coding DNA: TGTGCCAGCAGTGAGGAGGGGCGCCAAAGGCCCCAGCATTTT. It is translated as CASSEEGRQRPQHF.

The table lists this clone with a count of one. The chain combines TRBV23-1 with TRBJ1-1, with D uncertain. TRBV23-1 is given ORF status, its function remaining uncertain. The CDR3 runs to 15 residues. The germline V and J ends were trimmed by 0 bases and 1 base, with 9 bases remaining between them. As DNA, the CDR3 is TGCGCCAGCAGTCAATCGTGGCAGTCGAACACTGAAGCTTTCTTT. Protein sequence: CASSQSWQSNTEAFF.

The J gene is TRBJ1-5, the V gene TRBV5-8, with D possibly TRBD1 on 5 matching bases. With 1 base removed from V and 6 bases from J, the gap between germline ends came to 14 bases. This CDR3 is 15 amino acids long. Per germline, CDR1 SGHTS and CDR2 YDEGEE. CDR3 amino acids: CASSLWQGGVQPQHF. CDR3 bases: TGTGCCAGCAGCTTGTGGCAGGGTGGGGTTCAGCCCCAGCATTTT.

In DNA form, the CDR3 reads TGTGCCAGCAGCTCCGGCCCAGCAGGTCAGCCCCAGCATTTT. Translating it yields CASSSGPAGQPQHF. The genes are TRBV7-2 and TRBJ1-5; D gene ambiguous. V lost 4 bases and J lost 6, with 13 bases in between. CDR1 and CDR2 (germline): SGHTA, FQGNSA. CDR3 size: 14 residues.

This rearrangement joins TRBV4-2 to TRBJ2-1; TRBD2 matches at 7 bases. Germline V lookup: CDR1 LGHNA, CDR2 YNFKEQ. This CDR3 region has 13 residues. The V gene end was trimmed by 5 bases and the J gene end by 9 bases; junction bases not matched to a gene: 7. CDR3 loop: CASSISGSGEQFF. CDR3 nucleotide sequence: TGTGCCAGCAGCATTAGCGGGTCGGGTGAGCAGTTCTTC.

The chain combines TRBV27 with TRBJ2-3; weak D call: TRBD1 (5 bases). The CDR3 contains 14 residues. V lost 5 bases and J 6 bases, leaving 15 bases between the germline ends. The V gene's germline CDR1 is MNHEY and CDR2 SMNVEV (reference sequence). Written as DNA, the CDR3 is TGTGCCAGCAGTCCCTGGGCAGGGTCGGATACGCAGTATTTT. It specifies CASSPWAGSDTQYF.

This chain joins TRBV7-8 and TRBJ2-1, with TRBD2 matching 8 bases. The CDR3 is 16 amino acids. J gave up 0 bases and V 1 base, and 2 bases lay outside the gene matches. Germline V gene sequence: CDR1 SGHVS, CDR2 FQNEAQ. CDR3: CASSLGTSSSYNEQFF. The CDR3 DNA reads as TGTGCCAGCAGCTTAGGGACTAGCAGCTCCTACAATGAGCAGTTCTTC.

The V and J genes are TRBV6-1 and TRBJ2-7; 10 positions match TRBD2. The germline gives CDR1 MNHNS, CDR2 SASEGT. V was clipped by 2 bases and J by 10 bases; unmatched bases: 5. The CDR3 contains 13 residues. The CDR3 reads CASSEYLAGVQYF. In DNA, the CDR3 is TGTGCCAGCAGTGAATACCTAGCGGGAGTACAGTACTTC.

The chain links TRBV27 to TRBJ2-7, with D possibly matching TRBD1 (6 bases). The CDR3 is 12 amino acids. Germline V lookup: CDR1 MNHEY, CDR2 SMNVEV (reference sequence). The V gene lost 11 bases and the J gene lost 4 bases, with 15 bases spanning the gap. The CDR3 loop reads CASRGKNYEQYF. In DNA, the CDR3 is TGTGCCTCCAGGGGCAAAAATTACGAGCAGTACTTC.

The chain uses TRBV7-2 and TRBJ2-7; 12 positions match TRBD1. V shed 5 bases, J shed 5 bases, and the junction held 10 bases outside the gene matches. CDR1 is SGHTA and CDR2 is FQGNSA in the germline V gene. There are 16 residues in the CDR3. The CDR3 region is CASSDTGTGGYNEQYF. Written as DNA, the CDR3 is TGTGCCAGCAGCGATACCGGGACAGGGGGCTATAACGAGCAGTACTTC.

The gene calls are TRBV7-2 and TRBJ2-3; TRBD2 aligns across 7 bases. Germline V lookup: CDR1 SGHTA, CDR2 FQGNSA. The CDR3 is 13 residues long. The V and J ends lost 3 bases and 6 bases, in that order; junction bases with no gene match: 3. DNA of the CDR3: TGTGCCAGCAGCTTCTGGGGGGGGGATACGCAGTATTTT. Translating gives CASSFWGGDTQYF.

This sequence joins TRBV7-3 and TRBJ2-2; 10 bases fit TRBD1. Per the germline V gene, CDR1 is SGHTA and CDR2 is FQGTGA. The CDR3 has 16 amino acids. V was clipped by 3 bases and J by 1 base; unmatched bases: 2. The CDR3 protein is CASSFGQGGNTGELFF. CDR3 coding DNA: TGTGCCAGCAGCTTTGGACAGGGGGGGAACACCGGGGAGCTGTTTTTT.

This clone came up a few times. The chain has TRBV2 and TRBJ2-5; tentative D call: TRBD1 (6 bases). The V gene's germline CDR1 is SNHLY and CDR2 FYNNEI. The CDR3 consists of 14 residues. With 6 bases removed from V and 0 bases from J, the gap between germline ends came to 11 bases. The CDR3 is CASRKQGNQETQYF. CDR3 sequence (DNA): TGTGCCAGCAGGAAACAGGGCAACCAAGAGACCCAGTACTTC.

The chain links TRBV6-5 to TRBJ2-2; 10 nucleotides agree with TRBD2. Looked up from germline, CDR1 is MNHEY and CDR2 is SVGAGI. CDR3 length: 16 residues. Trimming cost V 2 bases and J 4 bases; bases outside gene matches: 4. The CDR3 nucleotides read TGTGCCAGCAGTTACAATGAGCGGGAGGGCACCGGGGAGCTGTTTTTT. The encoded protein is CASSYNEREGTGELFF.

The chain combines TRBV9 with TRBJ1-2; D perhaps matches TRBD1 (5 bases). V was cut by 0 bases and J by 4 bases, with 13 bases left in between. There are 15 residues in the CDR3. In germline, CDR1 is SGDLS, CDR2 YYNGEE. Here the CDR3 DNA reads TGTGCCAGCAGCGTAGAGCCGGGGGATACCTATGGCTACACCTTC. The encoded protein is CASSVEPGDTYGYTF.

The chain combines TRBV6-6 with TRBJ1-5; 7 nucleotides agree with TRBD1. The CDR3 has 15 amino acids. The germline V gene encodes CDR1 MNHNY and CDR2 SVGAGI (reference sequence). V lost 6 bases, J lost 4 bases, and 9 bases stayed unmatched. Written as DNA, the CDR3 is TGTGCCAGCAGGACCCGGGACAGTGAAAATCAGCCCCAGCATTTT. Translating it yields CASRTRDSENQPQHF.

The chain carries TRBV30 and TRBJ1-6; D not certain. CDR3 length: 12 amino acids. In germline, CDR1 is GTSNPN, CDR2 SVGIG (reference sequence). The V end lost 4 bases, the J end lost 2 bases, and 3 bases lay between the germline ends. Here the CDR3 reads CAWTAYNSPLHF. The CDR3 bases are TGTGCCTGGACCGCCTATAATTCACCCCTCCACTTT.

This chain uses TRBV4-3 with TRBJ1-5; TRBD1 is a possible D gene (5 bases). The germline CDR1 and CDR2 sequences are LGHNA and YSLEER. The CDR3 runs to 15 residues. Trimming pared 4 bases from V and 3 bases from J, leaving 13 bases between. DNA of the CDR3: TGCGCCAGCAGCCCTGCTAGGGGTGCCAATCAGCCCCAGCATTTT. Its protein product is CASSPARGANQPQHF.

The V gene is TRBV9, the J gene TRBJ1-2, with D uncertain. This CDR3 has 11 residues. Germline CDR1 reads SGDLS; CDR2 reads YYNGEE. V was trimmed by 6 bases and J by 8 bases, leaving 11 bases between them. The CDR3 loop is CASTSAGGYTF. CDR3 DNA: TGTGCCAGCACGAGCGCGGGGGGCTACACCTTC.

The chain employs TRBV15 and TRBJ2-3; D perhaps matches TRBD2 (5 bases). V was trimmed by 0 bases and J by 0 bases, leaving 19 bases between them. The length of the CDR3 is 19 residues. CDR1 is LNHNV, CDR2 YYDKDF, per germline (reference sequence). In DNA, the CDR3 is TGTGCCACCAGCAGAGAAAGGAAACTAGTTCCAACTAGCACAGATACGCAGTATTTT. Translated, it gives CATSRERKLVPTSTDTQYF. The whole variable domain, remainder taken from reference TRBV15 and TRBJ2-3, is DAMVIQNPRYQVTQFGKPVTLSCSQTLNHNVMYWYQQKSSQAPKLLFHYYDKDFNNEADTPDNFQSRRPNTSFCFLDIRSPGLGDTAMYLCATSRERKLVPTSTDTQYFGPGTRLTVL.

The table lists this clone with many counts. J is TRBJ2-6 and V is TRBV6-6; unclear D gene. The CDR3 has 15 amino acids. The V end was cut by 6 bases, the J end by 0 bases, with 9 bases between. Germline-derived CDR1 and CDR2 are MNHNY and SVGAGI (reference sequence). The CDR3 nucleotides read TGTGCCAGCAGCCCGACACTCTCTGGGGCCAACGTCCTGACTTTC. It translates to CASSPTLSGANVLTF.

V gene TRBV27 combines with J gene TRBJ1-2; D not certain. The length of the CDR3 is 14 residues. Deletions cut 9 bases from V and 7 bases from J, with 21 bases between. Germline V gives CDR1 MNHEY, CDR2 SMNVEV (reference sequence). CDR3 nucleotides: TGTGCCAGTAACCCCTTATATGGGCGGGGTGGCTACACCTTC. Translated: CASNPLYGRGGYTF.